The 18 T cell receptor beta chains in this list originate from one sample, sequenced in a study of molecular identifiers for immune sequencing clone quantification. TCRdb re-analysed the PCR reads in MiXCR, keeping a single row per CDR3 protein. The sample has around 460,000 distinct CDR3 sequences, roughly a fifth seen once. The sample consisted of naive CD8+ T cells from blood, with Jurkat cell RNA spiked in. Specified subset: FACS-sorted CD8+CD4-CCR7+CD45RA+ naive T cells. The receptors come from a human donor in good health. Some libraries in this study had Jurkat cell RNA spiked in.

This clonotype was picked up many times. V is TRBV7-9 and J is TRBJ2-3; D is perhaps TRBD2 (6 bases). V dropped 2 bases and J dropped 10 bases, with 16 bases sitting between them. This CDR3 comprises 14 residues. Looked up from germline, CDR1 is SEHNR and CDR2 is FQNEAQ (reference sequence). The CDR3 DNA is TGTGCCAGCAGCTTACCATTGGAGGGCGAGGCGCAGTATTTT. This encodes CASSLPLEGEAQYF.

This clonotype has just a few counts. The V and J genes are TRBV4-3 and TRBJ2-1; weak D call: TRBD2 (6 bases). Germline CDR1 is LGHNA and CDR2 is YSLEER. V was trimmed by 0 bases and J by 0 bases, leaving 12 bases between them. This CDR3 comprises 17 residues. Here the CDR3 DNA reads TGCGCCAGCAGCCAAGATCTTCCCGGGAGCTCCTACAATGAGCAGTTCTTC. It codes for CASSQDLPGSSYNEQFF.

DNA for the CDR3: TGTGCCAGTAGTAACGGACTAGCCAAATACGAGCAGTACTTC. Its protein is CASSNGLAKYEQYF. The rearrangement joins TRBV19 to TRBJ2-7, with 8 bases fitting TRBD2. Germline V gene data show CDR1 as LNHDA and CDR2 as SQIVND (reference sequence). This CDR3 comprises 14 residues. J was trimmed by 4 bases and V by 4 bases; bases with no gene match: 6.

The rearrangement uses TRBV28 and TRBJ2-7; TRBD1 or TRBD2 may be the D gene (5 bases each). There are 12 residues in the CDR3. Germline V gene data show CDR1 as MDHEN and CDR2 as SYDVKM. V was shortened by 5 bases and J by 7 bases, with 12 bases between the two germline ends. CDR3 loop: CASSRDLNEQYF. CDR3 coding DNA: TGTGCCAGCAGTAGGGACCTGAATGAGCAGTACTTC.

This clonotype was counted only a few times. The CDR3, as DNA: TGCGCCAGCAGCCGCACGGAGGGGTCAGGGTATAATTCACCCCTCCACTTT. Amino acids: CASSRTEGSGYNSPLHF. The chain uses TRBV4-1 and TRBJ1-6, with D possibly TRBD1 on 5 matching bases. This CDR3 is 17 amino acids long. Germline assignment: CDR1 MGHRA and CDR2 YSYEKL. Trimming took off 4 bases at V and 4 bases at J, with 17 bases between the two ends.

This clonotype has just a few counts. This rearrangement joins TRBV27 to TRBJ2-7; perhaps TRBD2 as D (6 bases). This CDR3 comprises 15 residues. The germline V gene encodes CDR1 MNHEY and CDR2 SMNVEV (reference sequence). V was trimmed by 7 bases and J by 2 bases, leaving 18 bases between them. The CDR3 nucleotides read TGTGCCAGCATGTGGGGCGGGAATTTTGCCTACGAGCAGTACTTC. It encodes CASMWGGNFAYEQYF.

This clonotype was detected many times. CDR3: CSVGGMYEQYF. The CDR3 DNA reads TGCAGCGTCGGCGGGATGTACGAGCAGTACTTC. V usage is TRBV29-1 and J usage is TRBJ2-7; D is possibly TRBD2 (6 bases). The length of the CDR3 is 11 residues. Germline V gene sequence: CDR1 SQVTM, CDR2 ANQGSEA. The V gene lost 6 bases and the J gene lost 4 bases, with 10 bases spanning the gap.

V gene TRBV27 combines with J gene TRBJ1-4; perhaps TRBD1 as D (6 bases). From germline, CDR1 is MNHEY and CDR2 SMNVEV (reference sequence). The CDR3 covers 16 residues. V lost 0 bases, J lost 7 bases, and 15 bases lay in between. The CDR3 bases are TGTGCCAGCAGTTTATCATTGCCACAGGGAACTGAAAAACTGTTTTTT. This encodes CASSLSLPQGTEKLFF.

This clonotype showed up just a few times. The rearrangement links TRBV14 to TRBJ1-2; 7 bases fit TRBD1. CDR1 and CDR2 (germline): SGHDN, FVKESK. V gave up 7 bases and J gave up 5 bases; unmatched junction bases: 13. The length of the CDR3 is 15 residues. CDR3 residues: CASTQTQGISYGYTF. The CDR3 coding sequence is TGTGCCAGCACCCAGACACAGGGGATTTCTTATGGCTACACCTTC.

This clonotype has just a few counts. The V and J genes are TRBV7-8 and TRBJ2-5; D may be TRBD2 (5 bases). The germline gives CDR1 SGHVS, CDR2 FQNEAQ. The CDR3 sequence is 14 residues long. Trimming stripped 9 bases from V and 0 bases from J, with 14 bases between. The CDR3 loop is CASNLGNYQETQYF. The CDR3 DNA sequence: TGTGCCAGTAATCTCGGGAACTACCAAGAGACCCAGTACTTC.

This clonotype has just a few counts. The V and J genes are TRBV28 and TRBJ2-7; D not certain. CDR3 length equals 16 residues. Germline CDR1 and CDR2: MDHEN and SYDVKM. Deletions cut 2 bases from V and 5 bases from J, with 19 bases between. The CDR3 is CASSLPPPSIRHEQYF. DNA of the CDR3: TGTGCCAGCAGTTTACCACCCCCCTCTATACGCCACGAGCAGTACTTC.

CDR3 in amino acids: CASSMAGLIYEQYF. CDR3 sequence (DNA): TGTGCCAGTAGTATGGCCGGACTAATCTACGAGCAGTACTTC. The rearrangement links TRBV19 to TRBJ2-7; D may be TRBD2 (6 bases). V gave up 3 bases and J gave up 3 bases, with 12 bases separating them. The germline V gene encodes CDR1 LNHDA and CDR2 SQIVND (reference sequence). The CDR3 sequence is 14 residues long.

The rearrangement links TRBV7-6 to TRBJ1-1; the D is unclear. This CDR3 spans 14 amino acids. From germline, CDR1 is SGHVS and CDR2 FNYEAQ. Trimming took 1 base from V and 5 from J, leaving 11 bases between them. The chain's CDR3 is CASSLGGEGTEAFF. The CDR3 DNA reads as TGTGCCAGCAGCTTAGGGGGAGAAGGTACTGAAGCTTTCTTT.

This clonotype was observed a single time. A much more abundant neighbour one base away suggests this may be a read error. The genes are TRBV7-9 and TRBJ2-7; 9 positions match TRBD2. V lost 5 bases to trimming and J lost 5 bases; unmatched junction nucleotides: 10. Germline CDR1 reads SEHNR; CDR2 reads FQNEAQ (reference sequence). The CDR3 sequence is 15 residues long. The CDR3 DNA sequence: TGTGCCAGCAGCCCAATAGCGGGAGTCACCCACGAGCAGTACTTC. It specifies CASSPIAGVTHEQYF. The full variable domain, with the rest looked up from reference TRBV7-9 and TRBJ2-7, is DTGVSQNPRHKITKRGQNVTFRCDPISEHNRLYWYRQTLGQGPEFLTYFQNEAQLEKSRLLSDRFSAERPKGSFSTLEIQRTEQGDSAMYLCASSPIAGVTHEQYFGPGTRLTVT.

This clonotype was counted many times. The gene calls are TRBV30 and TRBJ2-3; D gene ambiguous. This CDR3 has 12 residues. CDR1 and CDR2 (germline): GTSNPN, SVGIG (reference sequence). V was shortened by 5 bases and J by 8 bases, with 14 bases between the two germline ends. The CDR3 nucleotides read TGTGCCTGGCTGGGTCTAGAAACTACGCAGTATTTT. The encoded protein is CAWLGLETTQYF.

On this clonotype: This may be a read error: a much more frequent sequence differs by one nucleotide. V is TRBV7-9 and J is TRBJ2-3, with 14 bases lining up with TRBD2. The CDR3 loop spans 17 amino acids. CDR1 and CDR2 from the germline V gene are SEHNR and FQNEAQ (reference sequence). CDR3 nucleotides: TGTGCCAGCAGCTCGGGACTAGCGGGGGTTACCACAGATGCGCAGTATTTT. Protein product: CASSSGLAGVTTDAQYF.

This clonotype came up many times. The chain combines TRBV5-1 with TRBJ2-7, with D perhaps matching TRBD2 (6 bases). This CDR3 is 13 amino acids long. CDR1 and CDR2 (germline): SGHRS, YFSETQ. With 0 bases removed from V and 4 bases from J, the gap between germline ends came to 8 bases. The CDR3 sequence is CASSLVAGYEQYF. The CDR3 nucleotides are TGCGCCAGCAGCTTGGTCGCGGGATACGAGCAGTACTTC.

About this clonotype: One base away lies a much larger clone, so this may be a sequencing read error. CDR3 nucleotide sequence: TGTGCCTGCAGTTTATCGGGGGTATCTGAAGCTTTCTTT. This gives the protein CACSLSGVSEAFF. The rearrangement joins TRBV27 to TRBJ1-1, with TRBD1 as a possible D gene (5 bases). The germline gives CDR1 MNHEY, CDR2 SMNVEV (reference sequence). The CDR3 extends over 13 amino acids.